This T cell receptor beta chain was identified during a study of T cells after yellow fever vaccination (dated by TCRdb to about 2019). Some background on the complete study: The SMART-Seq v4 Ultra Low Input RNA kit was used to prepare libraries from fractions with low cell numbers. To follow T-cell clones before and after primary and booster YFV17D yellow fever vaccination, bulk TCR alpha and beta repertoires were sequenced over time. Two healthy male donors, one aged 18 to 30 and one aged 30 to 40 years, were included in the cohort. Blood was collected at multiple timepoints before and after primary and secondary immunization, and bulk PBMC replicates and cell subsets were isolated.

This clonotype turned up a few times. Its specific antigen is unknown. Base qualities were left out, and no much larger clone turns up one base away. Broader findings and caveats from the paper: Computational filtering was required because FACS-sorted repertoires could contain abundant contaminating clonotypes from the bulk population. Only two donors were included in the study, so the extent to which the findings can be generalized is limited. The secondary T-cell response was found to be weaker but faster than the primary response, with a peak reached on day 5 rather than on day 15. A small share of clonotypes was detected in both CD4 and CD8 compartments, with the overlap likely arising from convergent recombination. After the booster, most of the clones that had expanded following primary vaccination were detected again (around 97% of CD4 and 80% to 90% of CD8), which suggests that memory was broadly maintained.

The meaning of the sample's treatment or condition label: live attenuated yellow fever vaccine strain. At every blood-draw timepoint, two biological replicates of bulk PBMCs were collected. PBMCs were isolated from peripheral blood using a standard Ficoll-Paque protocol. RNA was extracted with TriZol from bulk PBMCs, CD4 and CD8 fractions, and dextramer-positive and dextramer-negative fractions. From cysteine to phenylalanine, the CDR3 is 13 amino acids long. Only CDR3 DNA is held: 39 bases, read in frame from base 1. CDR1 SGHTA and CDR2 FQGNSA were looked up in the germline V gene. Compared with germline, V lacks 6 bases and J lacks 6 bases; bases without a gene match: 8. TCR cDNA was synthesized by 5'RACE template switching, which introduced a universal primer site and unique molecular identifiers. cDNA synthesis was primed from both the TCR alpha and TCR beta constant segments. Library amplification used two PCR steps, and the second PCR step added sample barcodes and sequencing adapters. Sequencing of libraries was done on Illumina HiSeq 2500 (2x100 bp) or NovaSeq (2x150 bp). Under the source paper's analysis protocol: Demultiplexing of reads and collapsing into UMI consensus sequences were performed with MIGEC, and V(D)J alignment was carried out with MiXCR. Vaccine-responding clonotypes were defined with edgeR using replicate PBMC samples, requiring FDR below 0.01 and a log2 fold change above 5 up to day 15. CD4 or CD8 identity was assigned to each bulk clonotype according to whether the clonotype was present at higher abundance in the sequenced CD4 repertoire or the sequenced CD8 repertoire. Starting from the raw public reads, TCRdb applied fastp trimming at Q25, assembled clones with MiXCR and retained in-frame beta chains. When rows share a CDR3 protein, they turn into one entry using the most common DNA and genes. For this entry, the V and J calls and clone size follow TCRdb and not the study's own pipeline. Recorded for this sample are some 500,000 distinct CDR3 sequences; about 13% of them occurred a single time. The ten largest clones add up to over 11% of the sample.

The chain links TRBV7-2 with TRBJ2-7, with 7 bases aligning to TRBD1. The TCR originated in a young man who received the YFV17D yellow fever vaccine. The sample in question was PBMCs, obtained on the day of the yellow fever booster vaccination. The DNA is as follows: TGTGCCAGCAGGTTGGCAGGGGGTGGCGAGCAGTACTTC. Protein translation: CASRLAGGGEQYF.